Included here is one TCR beta chain sequence, with context. This entry belongs to a study of long-term antiretroviral therapy in people with HIV. The germline V gene has CDR1 ENHRY and CDR2 SYGVKD. V lost 10 bases and J lost 7, with 7 bases in between. The CDR3 has 10 amino acids. This was the immunoSEQ v3.0 assay at survey level. TCRdb keeps only in-frame clones here, not all; method: immunoSEQ multiplex PCR. This sample has 32,000 or so clones, with roughly 80% found just once. This specimen consisted of unsorted PBMCs, obtained 2 years after starting antiretroviral therapy. The source is a woman in her forties or fifties with HIV. The chain has TRBV10-3 and TRBJ2-2; unclear D gene. Written as DNA, the CDR3 is TGTGCCAGAAATATCGGGGAGCTGTTTTTT. Translated: CARNIGELFF.